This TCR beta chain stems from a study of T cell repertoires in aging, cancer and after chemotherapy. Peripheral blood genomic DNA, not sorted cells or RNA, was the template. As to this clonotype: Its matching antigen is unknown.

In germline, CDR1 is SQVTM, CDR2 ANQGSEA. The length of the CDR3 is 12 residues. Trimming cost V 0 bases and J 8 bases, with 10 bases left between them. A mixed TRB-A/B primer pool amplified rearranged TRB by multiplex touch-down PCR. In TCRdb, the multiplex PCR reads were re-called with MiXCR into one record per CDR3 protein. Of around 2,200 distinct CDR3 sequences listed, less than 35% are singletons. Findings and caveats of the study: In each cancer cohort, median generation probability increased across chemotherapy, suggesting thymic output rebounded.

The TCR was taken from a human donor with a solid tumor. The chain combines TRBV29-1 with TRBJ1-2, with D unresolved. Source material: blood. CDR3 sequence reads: CSVEDFLGGYTF. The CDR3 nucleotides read TGCAGCGTTGAAGATTTTTTGGGAGGCTACACCTTC.